The rows below give T cell receptor beta chains drawn from one sample of a study of regulatory T cells in long-lasting Graves disease. From the multiplex PCR reads, TCRdb called clonotypes with MiXCR, one entry per CDR3 protein. The repertoire includes under 500,000 distinct CDR3 sequences, less than 25% of them detected once, and around 20% sits in the top ten. Sequences were derived from peripheral blood mononuclear cells (PBMCs), sampled when the disease was refractory, from a patient treated with antithyroid drugs. The receptors derive from a female donor with Graves disease. The CDR3 runs from the conserved cysteine through the conserved F or W. Fields, in order: V gene, J gene, clone size, D gene, CDR3 protein, CDR3 DNA. D genes are given only for firm matches. Clone size is not always given. Where it is, it says once, few, many or a class for expanded clones.

TRBV2	TRBJ2-7	many	-	CASSEGTVQNYEQYF	TGTGCCAGCAGTGAAGGGACGGTTCAAAACTACGAGCAGTACTTC
TRBV7-9	TRBJ1-1	many	-	CASSLAGWTEAFF	TGTGCCAGCAGCTTAGCAGGGTGGACTGAAGCTTTCTTT
TRBV2	TRBJ2-1	many	TRBD2	CASRPGLADNEQFF	TGTGCCAGCAGACCGGGACTAGCGGACAATGAGCAGTTCTTC
TRBV28	TRBJ1-5	many	TRBD1	CASGTGGASQPQHF	TGTGCCAGCGGGACAGGGGGCGCATCTCAGCCCCAGCATTTT
TRBV12-3/TRBV12-4	TRBJ1-1	many	-	CASSSEAAAFF	TGTGCCAGCAGTTCGGAGGCTGCAGCTTTCTTT
TRBV11-2	TRBJ1-1	many	-	CASSLDQVMNTEAFF	TGTGCCAGCAGCTTAGACCAGGTTATGAACACTGAAGCTTTCTTT
TRBV6-1	TRBJ1-1	few	-	CASRQTGYTEAFF	TGTGCCAGCCGACAAACAGGGTACACTGAAGCTTTCTTT
TRBV29-1	TRBJ2-5	-	-	CSVRTPQETQYF	TGCAGCGTGAGGACTCCACAAGAGACCCAGTACTTC
TRBV24-1	TRBJ2-2	few	-	CATSERLLISTRRDGANTGELFF	TGTGCCACCAGTGAGAGACTCCTAATTTCGACACGACGGGACGGGGCGAACACCGGGGAGCTGTTTTTT
TRBV6-1	TRBJ2-1	few	TRBD2	CASSASGTSYNEQFF	TGTGCCAGCAGTGCTAGCGGGACCTCCTACAATGAGCAGTTCTTC
TRBV30	TRBJ2-1	-	-	CAWSVRRDNEQFF	TGTGCCTGGAGTGTACGTCGAGACAATGAGCAGTTCTTC
TRBV7-9	TRBJ2-7	few	-	CASSPGAIYEQYF	TGTGCCAGCAGCCCGGGGGCCATCTACGAGCAGTACTTC
TRBV11-2	TRBJ1-5	-	-	CASSPTTGYNQPQHF	TGTGCCAGCAGCCCCACCACAGGGTACAATCAGCCCCAGCATTTT
TRBV2	TRBJ1-5	-	-	CASSGSVTENQPQHF	TGTGCCAGCAGTGGATCGGTGACCGAGAATCAGCCCCAGCATTTT
TRBV3-1	TRBJ2-5	-	TRBD2	CASSAVLAGGGEAQYF	TGTGCCAGCAGCGCCGTCCTAGCGGGAGGGGGGGAGGCCCAGTACTTC
TRBV6-5	TRBJ1-4	-	-	CASSYREAFEKLFF	TGTGCCAGCAGCTACAGGGAAGCTTTTGAAAAACTGTTTTTT
TRBV2	TRBJ2-7	many	-	CASTAGTVEEQYF	TGTGCCAGCACCGCGGGGACAGTCGAAGAGCAGTACTTC
TRBV30	TRBJ2-5	-	-	CASFHMSVGETQYF	TGTGCCTCATTTCATATGTCGGTGGGGGAGACCCAGTACTTC
TRBV11-2	TRBJ2-5	many	TRBD1	CASRKTGGEETQYF	TGTGCCAGCAGAAAGACAGGGGGAGAAGAGACCCAGTACTTC
TRBV20-1	TRBJ2-7	-	-	CSQRPWGRYEQYF	TGCAGTCAAAGGCCGTGGGGGAGATACGAGCAGTACTTC
TRBV29-1	TRBJ1-2	-	-	CSVTNRLDANYGYTF	TGCAGCGTTACTAACCGTCTAGACGCTAACTATGGCTACACCTTC
TRBV12-3/TRBV12-4	TRBJ1-1	few	TRBD1	CASSLWGQPAFF	TGTGCCAGCAGTTTATGGGGACAGCCGGCTTTCTTT
TRBV12-3/TRBV12-4	TRBJ2-3	-	TRBD1	CASSTGTGTLDTQYF	TGTGCCAGCAGTACCGGGACAGGAACTTTAGATACGCAGTATTTT
TRBV7-2	TRBJ2-5	many	TRBD1	CASSRQGGNQETQYF	TGTGCCAGCAGCCGACAGGGGGGCAACCAAGAGACCCAGTACTTC
TRBV20-1	TRBJ1-4	once	-	CSARARAISNEKLFF	TGCAGTGCTAGAGCCAGGGCGATATCAAATGAAAAACTGTTTTTT
TRBV20-1	TRBJ2-2	-	TRBD2	CSATQTSGSPGELFF	TGCAGTGCTACCCAGACTAGCGGGAGTCCCGGGGAGCTGTTTTTT
TRBV27	TRBJ2-7	many	-	CASTPLEITRGYEQYF	TGTGCCAGCACCCCACTGGAGATCACAAGGGGCTACGAGCAGTACTTC
TRBV3-1	TRBJ2-1	-	TRBD2	CASSPSLAGVHEQFF	TGTGCCAGCAGCCCCTCCTTAGCGGGAGTCCATGAGCAGTTCTTC
TRBV15	TRBJ1-2	few	-	CATSRDRGGYGYTF	TGTGCCACCAGCAGAGATAGAGGGGGATATGGCTACACCTTC
TRBV11-2	TRBJ2-1	-	-	CASRRFYGLEDEQFF	TGTGCCAGCAGACGATTCTATGGGCTAGAGGATGAGCAGTTCTTC
TRBV28	TRBJ2-7	many	TRBD1	CASSSPTGTGTYEQYF	TGTGCCAGCAGTTCCCCGACCGGGACAGGAACCTACGAGCAGTACTTC
TRBV7-9	TRBJ2-1	once	TRBD1	CASSLTGTGDNEQFF	TGTGCCAGCAGCTTAACCGGGACAGGGGATAATGAGCAGTTCTTC
TRBV6-2/TRBV6-3	TRBJ2-3	few	-	CASSQDVAGPTDTQYF	TGTGCCAGCAGCCAAGACGTGGCGGGACCCACAGATACGCAGTATTTT
TRBV6-1	TRBJ2-7	many	-	CASSTSSNRFEQYF	TGTGCCAGCAGCACAAGCTCAAATCGGTTCGAGCAGTACTTC
TRBV5-1	TRBJ2-2	-	TRBD2	CASSQGGPNTGELFF	TGCGCCAGCTCTCAGGGAGGGCCAAACACCGGGGAGCTGTTTTTT
TRBV20-1	TRBJ1-4	many	-	CSAMSRGEGEKLFF	TGCAGTGCCATGTCGCGGGGTGAGGGTGAAAAACTGTTTTTT
TRBV28	TRBJ2-7	many	-	CASSLTKGLYEQYF	TGTGCCAGCAGTTTAACCAAGGGGCTTTACGAGCAGTACTTC
TRBV5-1	TRBJ1-2	-	TRBD1	CASSLRGPGMRGYTF	TGCGCCAGCAGCCTCAGGGGGCCTGGGATGCGCGGCTACACCTTC
TRBV19	TRBJ2-6	-	-	CASTYSRAGANVLTF	TGTGCCAGTACTTACTCTAGGGCTGGGGCCAACGTCCTGACTTTC
TRBV7-9	TRBJ1-2	many	TRBD1	CASSWAGTGGYTF	TGTGCCAGCAGCTGGGCAGGGACAGGAGGCTACACCTTC
TRBV6-9	TRBJ2-2	-	-	CASSSTGSDTGELFF	TGTGCCAGCAGTTCTACAGGGAGCGACACCGGGGAGCTGTTTTTT
TRBV12-3/TRBV12-4	TRBJ1-6	many	-	CASSLSDSPLHF	TGTGCCAGCAGTTTATCTGATTCACCCCTCCACTTT